One and the same sample provided the 18 T cell receptor beta chains below, sequenced in a study of T cells in Graves' hyperthyroidism and ophthalmopathy. TCR beta CDR3 sequences were amplified from RNA transcripts. The HTBI set primed first-round TCR CDR3 RT-PCR. MiXCR, run by TCRdb on the multiplex PCR reads, gives a single entry per CDR3 protein. The profile shows about 570,000 distinct CDR3 sequences, more than 45% of them singletons. The material sequenced was peripheral blood or thyroid tissue (not recorded which). Every receptor here comes from an adult woman with Graves' disease, either hyperthyroidism or ophthalmopathy (not recorded which).

The chain joins TRBV12-3 or TRBV12-4 to TRBJ1-1; D might be TRBD1 (5 bases). V was trimmed by 2 bases and J by 4 bases, leaving 11 bases between them. This CDR3 region has 14 residues. CDR3 nucleotide sequence: TGTGCCAGCAGTTTATCAGACAGTGGCACTGAAGCTTTCTTT. Translating it yields CASSLSDSGTEAFF.

This clonotype has only a few counts. V usage is TRBV29-1 and J usage is TRBJ2-7, with D uncertain. CDR3 length equals 14 residues. Germline values: CDR1 SQVTM, CDR2 ANQGSEA. The germline V and J ends were trimmed by 0 bases and 3 bases, with 12 bases remaining between them. As DNA, the CDR3 is TGCAGCGTTGAAGACGAGCTAGGCGGCTACGAGCAGTACTTC. Encoded protein: CSVEDELGGYEQYF.

This clonotype was seen ten or more times. V and J are TRBV27 and TRBJ1-6; D is unresolved. The CDR3 runs 12 residues. Germline lookup yields CDR1 MNHEY and CDR2 SMNVEV (reference sequence). Trimming took off 6 bases at V and 7 bases at J, with 7 bases between the two ends. Here the CDR3 DNA reads TGTGCCAGCAGGGACGTAAATTCACCCCTCCACTTT. It specifies CASRDVNSPLHF.

This clonotype occurred many times. This sequence joins TRBV5-1 and TRBJ2-7; 11 nucleotides match TRBD2. This CDR3 has 14 amino acids. After removal of 6 bases from V and 4 bases from J, the junction contained 6 bases not matched to a gene. Germline V gene lookup returns CDR1 SGHRS and CDR2 YFSETQ. CDR3 residues: CASTLAGGSYEQYF. For the CDR3, the DNA is TGCGCCAGCACCCTAGCGGGAGGATCTTACGAGCAGTACTTC.

In its sample, this clonotype was seen many times. The gene calls are TRBV4-1 and TRBJ2-2; D call uncertain. CDR1 is MGHRA and CDR2 is YSYEKL in the germline V gene. The CDR3 covers 13 residues. V gave up 4 bases and J gave up 3 bases, with 6 bases separating them. Written as DNA, the CDR3 is TGCGCCAGCAGCCGGAGAGACACCGGGGAGCTGTTTTTT. Translated: CASSRRDTGELFF.

This sequence joins TRBV10-3 and TRBJ1-2; no clear D gene. The V end lost 4 bases, the J end lost 4 bases, and 10 bases lay between the germline ends. Looked up from germline, CDR1 is ENHRY and CDR2 is SYGVKD. The CDR3 has 13 amino acids. CDR3 loop: CAISGEAVYGYTF. CDR3 coding DNA: TGTGCCATCAGTGGTGAAGCAGTCTATGGCTACACCTTC.

The CDR3 region has the DNA TGTGCCAGCAGCTGGGGGTATGCGGAGACCCAGTACTTC. Its protein product is CASSWGYAETQYF. The chain carries TRBV7-8 and TRBJ2-5; D possibly matches TRBD1 or TRBD2 (5 bases each). The V and J ends lost 4 bases and 5 bases respectively, with 11 bases between them. This CDR3 comprises 13 residues. Germline values: CDR1 SGHVS, CDR2 FQNEAQ.

This clonotype was counted ten times or more. This chain links TRBV2 with TRBJ1-6; D is undetermined. The CDR3 has 16 residues. CDR1 and CDR2 from the germline V gene are SNHLY and FYNNEI. Trimming removed 3 bases from V and 7 bases from J, with 16 bases in between. The DNA for the CDR3 is TGTGCCAGCAGTGACGCAGGCCTCATAGGGAATTCACCCCTCCACTTT. Protein product: CASSDAGLIGNSPLHF.

The chain recombines TRBV12-3 or TRBV12-4 with TRBJ1-5, with 8 bases lining up with TRBD1. The CDR3 loop spans 14 amino acids. With 7 bases clipped from V and 6 bases from J, the junction kept 8 bases outside the gene matches. The DNA for the CDR3 is TGTGCCAGCAAGACAGGGGAACAATCTCAGCCCCAGCATTTT. Translated: CASKTGEQSQPQHF.

This clonotype was found once. The chain links TRBV2 to TRBJ2-5, with D hard to call. The CDR3 is 14 residues long. Per germline, CDR1 SNHLY and CDR2 FYNNEI. V lost 3 bases to trimming and J lost 6 bases, with 14 bases between them. In DNA form, the CDR3 reads TGTGCCAGCAGTGATGAGGTTCAGCCCCAGACCCAGTACTTC. This codes for CASSDEVQPQTQYF. Based on the CDR3 plus reference TRBV2 and TRBJ2-5, the full variable domain is EPEVTQTPSHQVTQMGQEVILRCVPISNHLYFYWYRQILGQKVEFLVSFYNNEISEKSEIFDDQFSVERPDGSNFTLKIRSTKLEDSAMYFCASSDEVQPQTQYFGPGTRLLVL.

The chain has TRBV14 and TRBJ1-5, with TRBD1 identical over 9 bases. Looked up from germline, CDR1 is SGHDN and CDR2 is FVKESK. The CDR3 contains 16 residues. The V gene end was trimmed by 3 bases and the J gene end by 6 bases; junction bases not matched to a gene: 9. Written as DNA, the CDR3 is TGTGCCAGCAGCCAGGACAGGGGCAGGGACGGTCAGCCCCAGCATTTT. This codes for CASSQDRGRDGQPQHF.

The chain recombines TRBV28 with TRBJ1-5, with D possibly TRBD1 on 5 matching bases. V gave up 7 bases and J gave up 4 bases, with 29 bases separating them. The CDR3 has 19 amino acids. Germline CDR1 and CDR2: MDHEN and SYDVKM. The CDR3, as DNA: TGTGCCAGCATCCCTATCCGGCGCCGGAAGGGGAGTAGGAATCAGCCCCAGCATTTT. Protein sequence: CASIPIRRRKGSRNQPQHF.

The V and J genes are TRBV4-1 and TRBJ2-5; 7 bases map to TRBD2. Germline V gives CDR1 MGHRA, CDR2 YSYEKL. Trimming at V came to 7 bases and at J to 5 bases, leaving 19 bases not matched to a gene. CDR3 length: 17 amino acids. CDR3 DNA: TGCGCCAGCACCCGAGGGGATGGGGGAGGGTCCTTTGAGACCCAGTACTTC. This gives the protein CASTRGDGGGSFETQYF.

This clonotype is a singleton in its sample. The genes are TRBV19 and TRBJ2-1; no firm D call. Trimming pared 5 bases from V and 7 bases from J, leaving 12 bases between. CDR1 is LNHDA, CDR2 SQIVND, per germline (reference sequence). This CDR3 is 13 amino acids long. The CDR3 sequence: CASSSDASNEQFF. The CDR3 bases are TGTGCCAGTAGTTCCGACGCGTCGAATGAGCAGTTCTTC.

This clonotype was observed many times. The rearrangement links TRBV5-1 to TRBJ1-3; D possibly corresponds to TRBD1 (5 bases). The germline V gene has CDR1 SGHRS and CDR2 YFSETQ. The V gene lost 2 bases and the J gene lost 4 bases, with 10 bases spanning the gap. This CDR3 has 14 residues. The CDR3 DNA is TGCGCCAGCAGCTTATCCAGGGACGGAAACACCATATATTTT. Translation: CASSLSRDGNTIYF.

The genes are TRBV24-1 and TRBJ2-3, with TRBD2 identical over 7 bases. Germline assignment: CDR1 KGHDR and CDR2 SFDVKD. This CDR3 comprises 16 residues. With 4 bases clipped from V and 6 bases from J, the junction kept 12 bases outside the gene matches. CDR3 loop: CATSERTEGRGDTQYF. Written as DNA, the CDR3 is TGTGCCACCAGTGAGCGGACCGAGGGGCGGGGGGATACGCAGTATTTT.

The chain couples TRBV5-1 to TRBJ1-2; maybe TRBD1 (5 bases). Germline loops: CDR1 SGHRS, CDR2 YFSETQ. This CDR3 is built from 12 residues. With 4 bases removed from V and 5 bases from J, the gap between germline ends came to 9 bases. For the CDR3, the DNA is TGCGCCAGCAGCACCGACAGATATGGCTACACCTTC. It yields the protein CASSTDRYGYTF.

This clonotype was counted only a few times. The rearrangement links TRBV7-9 to TRBJ1-5; TRBD1 matches at 8 bases. This CDR3 has 15 amino acids. Trimming at V came to 6 bases and at J to 5 bases, leaving 9 bases not matched to a gene. From germline, CDR1 is SEHNR and CDR2 FQNEAQ (reference sequence). The DNA for the CDR3 is TGTGCCAGCAGTTTCCCGGACAGGGCCCATCAGCCCCAGCATTTT. Translating it yields CASSFPDRAHQPQHF. Using reference TRBV7-9 and TRBJ1-5 for the parts outside the CDR3, the full variable domain is DTGVSQNPRHKITKRGQNVTFRCDPISEHNRLYWYRQTLGQGPEFLTYFQNEAQLEKSRLLSDRFSAERPKGSFSTLEIQRTEQGDSAMYLCASSFPDRAHQPQHFGDGTRLSIL.